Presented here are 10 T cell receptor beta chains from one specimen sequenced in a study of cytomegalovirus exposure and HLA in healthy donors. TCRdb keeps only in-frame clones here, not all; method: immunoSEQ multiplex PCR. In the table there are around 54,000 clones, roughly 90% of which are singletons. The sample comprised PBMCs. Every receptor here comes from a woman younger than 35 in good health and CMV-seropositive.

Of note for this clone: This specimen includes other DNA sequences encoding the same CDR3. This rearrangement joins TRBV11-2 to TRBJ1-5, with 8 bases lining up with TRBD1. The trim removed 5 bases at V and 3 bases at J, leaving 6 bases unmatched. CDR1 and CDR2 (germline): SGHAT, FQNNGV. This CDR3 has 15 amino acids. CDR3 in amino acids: CASSLGQGSNQPQHF. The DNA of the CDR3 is TGTGCCAGCAGCCTCGGACAGGGTTCCAATCAGCCCCAGCATTTT.

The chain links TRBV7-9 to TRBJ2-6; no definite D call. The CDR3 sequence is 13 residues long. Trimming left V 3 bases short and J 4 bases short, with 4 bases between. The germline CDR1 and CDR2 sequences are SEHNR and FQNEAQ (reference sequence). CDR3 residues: CASSFPGANVLTF. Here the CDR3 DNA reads TGTGCCAGCAGCTTCCCAGGGGCCAACGTCCTGACTTTC.

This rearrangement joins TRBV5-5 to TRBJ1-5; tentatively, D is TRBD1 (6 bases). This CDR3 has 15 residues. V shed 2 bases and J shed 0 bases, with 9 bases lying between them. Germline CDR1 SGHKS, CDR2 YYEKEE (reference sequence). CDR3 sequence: CASSLGGYSNQPQHF. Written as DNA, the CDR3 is TGTGCCAGCAGCTTAGGGGGATATAGCAATCAGCCCCAGCATTTT.

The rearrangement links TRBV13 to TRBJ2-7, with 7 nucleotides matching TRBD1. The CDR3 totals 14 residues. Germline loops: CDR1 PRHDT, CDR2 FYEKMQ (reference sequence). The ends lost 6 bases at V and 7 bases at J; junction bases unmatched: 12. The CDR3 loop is CASREQGISMEQYF. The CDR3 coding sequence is TGTGCCAGCAGAGAACAGGGGATCAGTATGGAGCAGTACTTC.

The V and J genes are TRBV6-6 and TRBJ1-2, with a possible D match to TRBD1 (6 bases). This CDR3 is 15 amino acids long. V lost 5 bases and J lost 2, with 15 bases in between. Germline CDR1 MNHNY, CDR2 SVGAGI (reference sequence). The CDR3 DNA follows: TGTGCCAGCAGTAAAACAGGGACGGTGAACTATGGCTACACCTTC. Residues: CASSKTGTVNYGYTF.

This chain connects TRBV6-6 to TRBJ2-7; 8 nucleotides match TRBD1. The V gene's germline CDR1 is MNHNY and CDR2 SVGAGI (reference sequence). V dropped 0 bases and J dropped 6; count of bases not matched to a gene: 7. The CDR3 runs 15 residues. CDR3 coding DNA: TGTGCCAGCAGTTACTCCCCGGACAGGGTGGGCGAGCAGTACTTC. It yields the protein CASSYSPDRVGEQYF.

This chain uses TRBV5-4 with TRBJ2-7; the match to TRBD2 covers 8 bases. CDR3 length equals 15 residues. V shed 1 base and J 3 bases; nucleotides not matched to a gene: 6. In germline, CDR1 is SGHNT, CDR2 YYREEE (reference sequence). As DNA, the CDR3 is TGTGCCAGCAGCTTGATGACGGGGGGGCACTACGAGCAGTACTTC. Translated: CASSLMTGGHYEQYF.

The CDR3 DNA follows: TGTGCCAGCAGTAAGGGGGAGAGGGGTTCCGGGGAGCTGTTTTTT. The encoded protein is CASSKGERGSGELFF. V usage is TRBV6-6 and J usage is TRBJ2-2, with D perhaps TRBD1 (6 bases). Germline assignment: CDR1 MNHNY and CDR2 SVGAGI (reference sequence). The CDR3 totals 15 residues. V was pared by 5 bases and J by 6 bases, with 16 bases between.

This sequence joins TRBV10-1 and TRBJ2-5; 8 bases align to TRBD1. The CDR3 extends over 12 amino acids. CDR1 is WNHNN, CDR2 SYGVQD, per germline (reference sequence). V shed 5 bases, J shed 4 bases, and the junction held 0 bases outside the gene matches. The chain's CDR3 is CASSTGGETQYF. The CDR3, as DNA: TGCGCCAGCAGTACAGGGGGAGAGACCCAGTACTTC.

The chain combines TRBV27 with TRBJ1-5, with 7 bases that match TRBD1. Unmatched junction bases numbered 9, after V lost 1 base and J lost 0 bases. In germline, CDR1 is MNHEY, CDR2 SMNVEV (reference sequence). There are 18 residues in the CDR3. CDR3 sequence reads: CASSLWGQGDHSNQPQHF. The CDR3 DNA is TGTGCCAGCAGTTTATGGGGGCAGGGGGATCATAGCAATCAGCCCCAGCATTTT.